Each of the 26 T cell receptor beta chains below was sequenced from the same sample in a study of control samples from healthy donors and cancer patients. The table came from immunoSEQ multiplex PCR; TCRdb's copy has only in-frame clones and leaves some out. Of 100,000 to 150,000 clones in the sample, 70% to 90% are singletons; the top ten hold roughly 3.2%. Sequences were obtained from blood. The receptors derive from a man in his fifties in good health.

V gene TRBV3-1 (or the pseudogene TRBV3-2) combines with J gene TRBJ2-2; D unresolved. The ends were cut back, 1 base at V and 0 bases at J, with 6 bases in the middle. CDR1 and CDR2 (germline): LGHDT, YNNKEL (reference sequence). CDR3 length equals 15 residues. DNA of the CDR3: TGTGCCAGCAGCCAAGGAACCGCGAACACCGGGGAGCTGTTTTTT. Residues: CASSQGTANTGELFF.

The rearrangement links TRBV24-1 to TRBJ2-3; D is ambiguous. This CDR3 has 15 amino acids. Germline-derived CDR1 and CDR2 are KGHDR and SFDVKD. With 0 bases removed from V and 2 bases from J, the gap between germline ends came to 8 bases. CDR3 nucleotide sequence: TGTGCCACCAGTGATTTGGGGCAGAACACAGATACGCAGTATTTT. Translation: CATSDLGQNTDTQYF.

Here the CDR3 reads CASSTGTAAETQYF. The CDR3 DNA follows: TGTGCCAGCAGCACCGGGACAGCGGCAGAGACCCAGTACTTC. V and J are TRBV5-6 and TRBJ2-5, with 7 positions matching TRBD1. The ends lost 4 bases at V and 4 bases at J; junction bases unmatched: 7. Germline assignment: CDR1 SGHDT and CDR2 YYEEEE. The CDR3 length is 14 residues. Together with reference TRBV5-6 and TRBJ2-5, the CDR3 gives the full variable domain: DAGVTQSPTHLIKTRGQQVTLRCSPKSGHDTVSWYQQALGQGPQFIFQYYEEEERQRGNFPDRFSGHQFPNYSSELNVNALLLGDSALYLCASSTGTAAETQYFGPGTRLLVL.

V usage is TRBV28 and J usage is TRBJ2-3; 10 bases line up with TRBD1. Germline V gives CDR1 MDHEN, CDR2 SYDVKM. The CDR3 extends over 15 amino acids. Trimming took 5 bases from V and 7 from J; bases not matched to a gene: 9. CDR3 loop: CASSIRTGGLYTQYF. CDR3 coding DNA: TGTGCCAGCAGTATCCGGACAGGGGGTTTATATACGCAGTATTTT.

This clone was seen once. The rearrangement uses TRBV30 and TRBJ2-3; TRBD1 is a possible D gene (5 bases). This CDR3 has 13 amino acids. The V gene's germline CDR1 is GTSNPN and CDR2 SVGIG (reference sequence). Trimming took 0 bases from V and 3 from J, leaving 7 bases between them. The CDR3, as DNA: TGTGCCTGGAGTGTAGGACAAACAGATACGCAGTATTTT. Translating it yields CAWSVGQTDTQYF.

In this sample, this clone turned up a few times. The chain uses TRBV2 and TRBJ2-7; D not certain. The CDR3 consists of 11 residues. Germline CDR1 SNHLY, CDR2 FYNNEI. Trimming shortened V by 7 bases and J by 5 bases, and 9 bases separated the two germline ends. The CDR3 coding sequence is TGTGCCAGCACAAACAGCAACGAGCAGTACTTC. Its translation: CASTNSNEQYF.

The chain combines TRBV7-8 with TRBJ2-5; the D gene is possibly TRBD2 (5 bases). Trimming left V 5 bases short and J 7 bases short, with 14 bases between. From germline, CDR1 is SGHVS and CDR2 FQNEAQ. The length of the CDR3 is 13 residues. The CDR3 nucleotides read TGTGCCAGCAGCCAAGTGCGGGTGGGGACCCAGTACTTC. This translates into CASSQVRVGTQYF.

The gene calls are TRBV15 and TRBJ1-5, with unresolved D. Germline CDR1 is LNHNV and CDR2 is YYDKDF (reference sequence). V was pared by 0 bases and J by 6 bases, with 15 bases between. The CDR3 length is 16 residues. The CDR3 DNA is TGTGCCACCAGCAGAGATACGGGGTATGTGGGTCAGCCCCAGCATTTT. This gives the protein CATSRDTGYVGQPQHF.

The rearrangement links TRBV7-3 to TRBJ2-3; 9 bases are shared with TRBD2. CDR3 length equals 15 residues. Germline V gene data show CDR1 as SGHTA and CDR2 as FQGTGA. Trimming cost V 2 bases and J 2 bases; bases outside gene matches: 2. The CDR3 loop is CASSLASGDTDTQYF. The CDR3 region has the DNA TGTGCCAGCAGCTTAGCTAGCGGGGACACAGATACGCAGTATTTT.

Remarks on this clone: The sample contains more than one DNA sequence encoding this CDR3. The rearrangement links TRBV18 to TRBJ1-5; no clear D gene. Trimming shortened V by 3 bases and J by 0 bases, and 6 bases separated the two germline ends. Germline V CDR1 and CDR2: KGHSH, LQKENI. The CDR3 is 14 residues long. CDR3: CASSPIDSNQPQHF. Here the CDR3 DNA reads TGTGCCAGCTCACCGATAGATAGCAATCAGCCCCAGCATTTT.

This chain links TRBV11-2 with TRBJ2-3; D remains ambiguous. V was cut by 7 bases and J by 6 bases, with 5 bases left in between. This CDR3 spans 10 amino acids. Per germline, CDR1 SGHAT and CDR2 FQNNGV. This CDR3 reads CASTGDTQYF. The CDR3 coding sequence is TGTGCCAGCACAGGCGATACGCAGTATTTT.

The V call is TRBV13, the J call TRBJ2-2; tentatively, D is TRBD1 or TRBD2 (7 bases each). Trimming removed 8 bases from V and 7 bases from J, with 23 bases in between. The CDR3 extends over 16 amino acids. Germline CDR1 and CDR2: PRHDT and FYEKMQ (reference sequence). CDR3 amino acids: CASDSSRGGQGGELFF. Written as DNA, the CDR3 is TGTGCCAGCGACTCTTCCAGGGGGGGCCAAGGCGGGGAGCTGTTTTTT.

V and J are TRBV28 and TRBJ2-2; 11 bases are a match to TRBD2. The length of the CDR3 is 16 residues. Germline CDR1 MDHEN, CDR2 SYDVKM. The V segment lost 5 bases and the J segment 5 bases; nucleotides outside the gene matches: 7. The CDR3 loop is CASSPTSGGKTGELFF. The CDR3 nucleotides are TGTGCCAGCAGTCCTACTAGCGGGGGCAAGACCGGGGAGCTGTTTTTT.

This sequence joins TRBV12-3 or TRBV12-4 and TRBJ2-7; 7 bases map to TRBD1. The CDR3 runs 12 residues. V dropped 6 bases and J dropped 3; count of bases not matched to a gene: 2. For the CDR3, the DNA is TGTGCCAGCAGGGGGGACAGCTACGAGCAGTACTTC. This gives the protein CASRGDSYEQYF.

The gene calls are TRBV12-5 and TRBJ2-7; TRBD1 matches 8 bases. The germline gives CDR1 LGHNT, CDR2 FRNRAP. The CDR3 sequence is 13 residues long. With V trimmed by 3 bases and J by 7 bases, 5 bases remained unmatched. CDR3 sequence reads: CASGFTGGAEQYF. The CDR3 bases are TGTGCTAGTGGTTTTACAGGGGGAGCGGAGCAGTACTTC. The entire variable domain, with the rest obtained from reference TRBV12-5 and TRBJ2-7, is as follows: DARVTQTPRHKVTEMGQEVTMRCQPILGHNTVFWYRQTMMQGLELLAYFRNRAPLDDSGMPKDRFSAEMPDATLATLKIQPSEPRDSAVYFCASGFTGGAEQYFGPGTRLTVT.

This clone was picked up one time. The chain employs TRBV10-1 and TRBJ1-3; a weak D match, TRBD1 (6 bases). CDR3 length: 17 residues. Germline V CDR1 and CDR2: WNHNN, SYGVQD (reference sequence). Trimming took 3 bases from V and 2 from J, leaving 17 bases between them. The DNA for the CDR3 is TGCGCCAGCAGTGATTTCATATTGGGGACAACTGGAAACACCATATATTTT. This translates into CASSDFILGTTGNTIYF.

This clone was seen only once. The rearrangement joins TRBV5-5 to TRBJ2-7; D unclear. Germline CDR1 is SGHKS and CDR2 is YYEKEE (reference sequence). Trimming removed 3 bases from V and 0 bases from J, with 10 bases in between. The CDR3 consists of 14 residues. CDR3 bases: TGTGCCAGCAGCTACCGACGGGTCTCCTACGAGCAGTACTTC. Translation gives CASSYRRVSYEQYF.

The rearrangement joins TRBV19 to TRBJ1-1; 7 positions agree with TRBD1. CDR1 is LNHDA, CDR2 SQIVND, per germline (reference sequence). This CDR3 is built from 15 residues. J lost 7 bases, V lost 6 bases, and 14 bases had no gene match. In nucleotides, the CDR3 is TGTGCCAGTAGGCCACTTCCGGGACAGCTACTTGAAGCTTTCTTT. Its protein product is CASRPLPGQLLEAFF.

The chain links TRBV19 to TRBJ2-3; D is perhaps TRBD1 or TRBD2 (5 bases each). The V gene's germline CDR1 is LNHDA and CDR2 SQIVND (reference sequence). The CDR3 is 17 residues long. V lost 5 bases and J 2 bases, leaving 20 bases between the germline ends. CDR3 in amino acids: CASSVQGRLNLTDTQYF. Here the CDR3 DNA reads TGTGCCAGTAGTGTCCAGGGACGGTTGAACCTCACAGATACGCAGTATTTT.

The chain joins TRBV11-3 to TRBJ2-1; tentatively, D is TRBD2 (6 bases). Germline V CDR1 and CDR2: SGHNT, YENEEA. The CDR3 has 18 amino acids. Trimming stripped 0 bases from V and 9 bases from J, with 24 bases between. CDR3 coding DNA: TGTGCCAGCAGCTTAGATATCCGGGACTTCCTACCCCTTGGTGAGCAGTTCTTC. Translating it yields CASSLDIRDFLPLGEQFF.

This clone is a singleton in its sample. The chain recombines TRBV28 with TRBJ2-1, with D possibly matching TRBD2 (5 bases). V was cut by 5 bases and J by 5 bases, with 16 bases left in between. CDR3 length: 15 residues. Germline CDR1 and CDR2: MDHEN and SYDVKM. CDR3 nucleotide sequence: TGTGCCAGCAGTGGGATGAACTCCGGGGACAATGAGCAGTTCTTC. This translates into CASSGMNSGDNEQFF.

The rearrangement joins TRBV28 to TRBJ2-7, with 9 bases fitting TRBD2. The CDR3 consists of 17 residues. Germline CDR1 is MDHEN and CDR2 is SYDVKM. V was pared by 6 bases and J by 2 bases, with 14 bases of the junction left unmatched. CDR3 sequence: CASRGGGGALNPYEQYF. CDR3 DNA sequence: TGTGCCAGCAGGGGAGGCGGGGGGGCCTTGAATCCCTACGAGCAGTACTTC.

CDR3 in amino acids: CASSRTGANQPQHF. The CDR3 DNA is TGTGCCAGCAGCAGGACAGGGGCCAATCAGCCCCAGCATTTT. The chain joins TRBV5-6 to TRBJ1-5; 9 bases agree with TRBD1. The V and J ends lost 4 bases and 3 bases, in that order; junction bases with no gene match: 2. From germline, CDR1 is SGHDT and CDR2 YYEEEE. The CDR3 spans 14 residues.

The chain is built from TRBV27 and TRBJ1-4; 7 nucleotides match TRBD1. The CDR3 covers 16 residues. V lost 1 base, J lost 0 bases, and 2 bases stayed unmatched. Germline values: CDR1 MNHEY, CDR2 SMNVEV (reference sequence). CDR3 nucleotide sequence: TGTGCCAGCAGTTTATACCAGGGGGCAACTAATGAAAAACTGTTTTTT. It encodes CASSLYQGATNEKLFF.

This chain connects TRBV30 to TRBJ1-2; TRBD1 aligns across 8 bases. CDR1 GTSNPN and CDR2 SVGIG come from the germline V gene (reference sequence). The CDR3 covers 13 residues. V was clipped by 4 bases and J by 4 bases; unmatched bases: 5. The CDR3 DNA sequence: TGTGCCTGGACTAGACAGGGGTTCTATGGCTACACCTTC. Translation gives CAWTRQGFYGYTF.

This clone was detected once. The chain is built from TRBV18 and TRBJ2-5, with D maybe TRBD2 (6 bases). Trimming left V 1 base short and J 5 bases short, with 14 bases between. The CDR3 length is 15 residues. CDR1 is KGHSH and CDR2 is LQKENI in the germline V gene. In nucleotides, the CDR3 is TGTGCCAGCTCACCACTCGCGGGGAATTGGGAGACCCAGTACTTC. The encoded protein is CASSPLAGNWETQYF.